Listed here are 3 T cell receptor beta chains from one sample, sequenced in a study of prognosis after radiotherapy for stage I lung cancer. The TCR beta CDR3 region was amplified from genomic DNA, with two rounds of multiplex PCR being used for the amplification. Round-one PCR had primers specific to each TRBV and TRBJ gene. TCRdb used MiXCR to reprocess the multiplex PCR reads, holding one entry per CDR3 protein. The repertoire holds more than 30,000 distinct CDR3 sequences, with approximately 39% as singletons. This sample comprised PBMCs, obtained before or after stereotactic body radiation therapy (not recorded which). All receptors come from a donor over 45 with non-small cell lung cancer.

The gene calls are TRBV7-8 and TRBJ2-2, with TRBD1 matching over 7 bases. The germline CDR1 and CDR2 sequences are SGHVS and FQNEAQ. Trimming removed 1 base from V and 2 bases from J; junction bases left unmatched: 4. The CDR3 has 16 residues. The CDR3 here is CASSLVGQINTGELFF. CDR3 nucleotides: TGTGCCAGCAGCTTAGTGGGACAGATAAACACCGGGGAGCTGTTTTTT.

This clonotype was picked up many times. The CDR3 nucleotides read TGTGCCAGCATCGGTCCAGGGCGACCTTACAATGAGCAGTTCTTC. It yields the protein CASIGPGRPYNEQFF. The rearrangement joins TRBV28 to TRBJ2-1, with a tentative D call TRBD1 (5 bases). Trimming cost V 7 bases and J 4 bases, with 17 bases left between them. Germline-derived CDR1 and CDR2 are MDHEN and SYDVKM. This CDR3 comprises 15 residues.

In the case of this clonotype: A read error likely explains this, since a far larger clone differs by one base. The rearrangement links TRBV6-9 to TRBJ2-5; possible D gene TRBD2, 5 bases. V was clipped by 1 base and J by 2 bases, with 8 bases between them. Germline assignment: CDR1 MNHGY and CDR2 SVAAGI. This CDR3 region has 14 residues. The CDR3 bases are TGTGCCAGCAGTTATTGCCGGGGTCAAGAGACCCAGTACTTC. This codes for CASSYCRGQETQYF.